This TCR beta chain was profiled in a study of blood T cell repertoires in COVID-19. TCRdb keeps only in-frame clones here, not all; method: immunoSEQ multiplex PCR. The table includes 30,000 to 35,000 clones, around four fifths detected once. Germline V gene lookup returns CDR1 ENHRY and CDR2 SYGVKD. The CDR3 is 13 residues long. The V end was cut by 7 bases, the J end by 8 bases, with 15 bases between. Sequenced: peripheral blood. The receptor was isolated from a man aged 45 to 65 with acute or convalescent COVID-19. The chain combines TRBV10-3 with TRBJ1-5; a possible D gene is TRBD1 (5 bases). The chain's CDR3 is CAITEGEGEPQHF. The CDR3 region has the DNA TGTGCCATCACCGAAGGGGAAGGGGAGCCCCAGCATTTT.